This record covers a single T cell receptor (beta chain). This entry belongs to a study of multiple sclerosis patients with progressive multifocal leukoencephalopathy. Sequencing was at survey level. The data were produced by immunoSEQ multiplex PCR, yet TCRdb's version contains in-frame clones alone and is incomplete. Counted here are roughly 28,000 clones, approximately 90% occurring once; the ten biggest clones make up around 0.96%. This CDR3 has 17 amino acids. Germline V gene lookup returns CDR1 LGHNA and CDR2 YSLEER. With V trimmed by 1 base and J by 5 bases, 12 bases remained unmatched. Time point denoted: before natalizumab initiation. T0 blood was collected before the first natalizumab infusion.

The sequencing input was PBMCs. This sequence was found in a human donor with multiple sclerosis. V gene TRBV4-3 combines with J gene TRBJ2-7; 9 bases line up with TRBD2. CDR3 residues: CASSQVGGGANVHEQYF. CDR3 sequence (DNA): TGCGCCAGCAGCCAAGTCGGCGGGGGGGCCAACGTCCACGAGCAGTACTTC.